The rows below give T cell receptor beta chains drawn from one sample of a study of early T cells in non-severe SARS-CoV-2 infection. One entry per CDR3 protein, called by TCRdb with MiXCR from the 5' RACE reads. This table holds 50,000 to 65,000 distinct CDR3 sequences, 7% to 10% found once. Sample: whole blood. The receptors here all came from an adult who was a healthcare worker with PCR-confirmed SARS-CoV-2 infection or an uninfected control (not recorded which). CDR3s include the opening cysteine and the closing phenylalanine or tryptophan. Each record gives: J gene, clone size, V gene, D gene, CDR3 length, CDR3 protein, CDR3 DNA. The D gene is left open where the match is weak. Size tells how often a clone was seen (once, few, many) or the class of an expanded clone, and some rows leave it out.

>TRBJ2-3|few|TRBV7-8|-|12
CASSHGQPTQYF
TGTGCCAGCAGCCATGGACAGCCCACGCAGTATTTT
>TRBJ2-7|many|TRBV29-1|-|12
CSVLEGPGEQYF
TGCAGCGTTCTGGAAGGTCCTGGAGAGCAGTACTTC
>TRBJ1-1|many|TRBV6-6|-|14
CASSATGSAPEAFF
TGTGCCAGCAGTGCGACAGGTTCTGCCCCTGAAGCTTTCTTT
>TRBJ1-5|many|TRBV24-1|-|12
CATSDLLGPIFF
TGTGCCACCAGTGATTTGTTGGGACCGATATTTTTT
>TRBJ2-3|-|TRBV7-8|-|13
CASSSNLADTQYF
TGTGCCAGCAGCTCAAATCTAGCAGATACGCAGTATTTT
>TRBJ2-7|many|TRBV18|-|14
CASSLRDGSYEQYF
TGTGCCAGCTCACTCCGGGACGGTTCCTACGAGCAGTACTTC
>TRBJ2-1|many|TRBV7-9|-|12
CASSPAEDEQFF
TGTGCCAGCAGCCCTGCTGAAGATGAGCAGTTCTTC
>TRBJ2-2|many|TRBV14|-|13
CASRGRTVGELFF
TGTGCCAGCAGGGGCCGCACCGTCGGGGAGCTGTTTTTT
>TRBJ2-2|many|TRBV11-2|-|11
CASSPTGELFF
TGTGCCAGCAGCCCCACCGGGGAGCTGTTTTTT
>TRBJ2-1|many|TRBV3-1|-|15
CASTTDLGSYNEQFF
TGTGCCAGCACCACTGATCTAGGGTCCTACAATGAGCAGTTCTTC
>TRBJ2-3|many|TRBV27|-|15
CASSLMATSTDTQYF
TGTGCCAGCAGTTTGATGGCGACTAGCACAGATACGCAGTATTTT
>TRBJ1-3|many|TRBV7-9|-|17
CASSFKDPQPPGNTIYF
TGTGCCAGCAGCTTTAAGGACCCACAGCCTCCTGGAAACACCATATATTTT
>TRBJ1-4|-|TRBV2|-|11
CASMREEKLFF
TGTGCCAGCATGAGAGAGGAAAAACTGTTTTTT
>TRBJ1-4|many|TRBV6-6|-|15
CASSYTGSFGEKLFF
TGTGCCAGCAGTTATACAGGGTCGTTCGGTGAAAAACTGTTTTTT
>TRBJ2-6|many|TRBV24-1|TRBD1|19
CATSDSGDRGIPGANVLTF
TGTGCCACCAGTGATTCTGGGGACAGGGGGATACCGGGGGCCAACGTCCTGACTTTC
>TRBJ1-4|many|TRBV7-9|-|14
CASSLGDIYEKLFF
TGTGCCAGCAGCTTGGGGGACATCTATGAAAAACTGTTTTTT
>TRBJ1-2|-|TRBV21-1|-|17
CASSTSPDRGRGDGYTF
TGTGCCAGCAGCACATCCCCGGACAGGGGGCGTGGGGATGGCTACACCTTC
>TRBJ2-1|many|TRBV7-3|-|14
CASSPRGGWGEQFF
TGTGCCAGCAGCCCCCGGGGAGGATGGGGTGAGCAGTTCTTC
>TRBJ2-3|many|TRBV6-6|TRBD2|20
CASSPRPGLAGGRTTDTQYF
TGTGCCAGCAGTCCTAGGCCGGGACTAGCGGGGGGCCGGACCACAGATACGCAGTATTTT
>TRBJ2-3|-|TRBV6-6|-|16
CASSYRGAPSTDTQYF
TGTGCCAGCAGTTATAGAGGGGCACCTAGCACAGATACGCAGTATTTT
>TRBJ2-5|many|TRBV6-5|-|14
CASRLTSSQETQYF
TGTGCCAGCAGACTTACTAGCTCTCAAGAGACCCAGTACTTC